The present TCR beta chain was sequenced within a study of cytomegalovirus exposure and HLA in healthy donors. The PCR contained 60 Vbeta and 13 Jbeta primers. Authors' analysis steps: Counted up in a later analysis, unique TCR beta chains came to about 80 million, with about 9.9 million shared. Profiled with immunoSEQ multiplex PCR; TCRdb holds only in-frame clones, not every one. V, J and clone size were drawn from that table, and D and trimming were deduced from the DNA. The sample lists under 150,000 clones; 82% were seen once. This sequence originates from a male donor in good health and CMV-seronegative. The sequenced sample consisted of PBMCs.

The CDR3 spells CASSRGQGGYGYTF. DNA of the CDR3: TGCGCCAGCAGCCGCGGACAGGGGGGATATGGCTACACCTTC. This chain joins TRBV4-3 and TRBJ1-2; 10 bases match TRBD1. Germline V gives CDR1 LGHNA, CDR2 YSLEER. The CDR3 has 14 amino acids. V trimming: 4 bases; J trimming: 5 bases; junction bases outside the gene matches: 4.